Following are 13 T cell receptor beta chains from one sample sequenced in a study of cytomegalovirus exposure and HLA in healthy donors. PCR used 60 Vbeta primers and 13 Jbeta primers. Repertoires were generated with immunoSEQ multiplex PCR, while TCRdb's copy carries only in-frame clones and drops some. Of 150,000 to 160,000 clones in the sample, more than 75% are singletons; the top ten hold over 5%. Specimen: PBMCs. These TCRs come from a woman aged 40 to 50 in good health and CMV-seropositive.

In its sample, this clone was seen a few times. The V gene is TRBV7-3, the J gene TRBJ2-1, with 10 bases matching TRBD2. J was trimmed by 7 bases and V by 5 bases; bases with no gene match: 8. Looked up from germline, CDR1 is SGHTA and CDR2 is FQGTGA. The CDR3 is 15 amino acids. The CDR3 DNA reads TGTGCCAGCAGCCTACTAGCGGGAATGAGTAATGAGCAGTTCTTC. It encodes CASSLLAGMSNEQFF.

This clone was counted only a few times. The chain employs TRBV28 and TRBJ2-7; 8 bases fit TRBD1. V gave up 4 bases and J gave up 4 bases; unmatched junction bases: 9. The CDR3 loop spans 15 amino acids. Germline values: CDR1 MDHEN, CDR2 SYDVKM. For the CDR3, the DNA is TGTGCCAGCAGTTCGCCGGGACAGGCGATGTACGAGCAGTACTTC. The encoded protein is CASSSPGQAMYEQYF. The variable domain in full, completed from reference TRBV28 and TRBJ2-7, reads DVKVTQSSRYLVKRTGEKVFLECVQDMDHENMFWYRQDPGLGLRLIYFSYDVKMKEKGDIPEGYSVSREKKERFSLILESASTNQTSMYLCASSSPGQAMYEQYFGPGTRLTVT.

This chain uses TRBV29-1 with TRBJ2-1; perhaps TRBD1 as D (5 bases). The V gene's germline CDR1 is SQVTM and CDR2 ANQGSEA. The CDR3 spans 16 residues. V dropped 6 bases and J dropped 0 bases, with 18 bases sitting between them. CDR3 amino acids: CSVEFPTVSSYNEQFF. The CDR3 DNA follows: TGCAGCGTGGAATTCCCGACAGTAAGCTCCTACAATGAGCAGTTCTTC.

This sequence joins TRBV29-1 and TRBJ2-7, with TRBD2 as a possible D gene (5 bases). The germline V and J ends were trimmed by 4 bases and 4 bases, with 14 bases remaining between them. CDR1 and CDR2 (germline): SQVTM, ANQGSEA. The length of the CDR3 is 13 residues. The CDR3 DNA reads as TGCAGCGTTGTCACCGCTAGCCTTTACGAGCAGTACTTC. This encodes CSVVTASLYEQYF.

CDR3 sequence reads: CAWGLAGWETQYF. CDR3 nucleotides: TGTGCCTGGGGACTAGCGGGATGGGAGACCCAGTACTTC. V is TRBV30 and J is TRBJ2-5; 12 bases match TRBD2. The CDR3 totals 13 residues. Trimming cost V 5 bases and J 5 bases; bases outside gene matches: 3. CDR1 GTSNPN and CDR2 SVGIG come from the germline V gene (reference sequence).

A few counts support this clone. The CDR3 DNA follows: TGTGCCACCTTACAGGGGGCGGCGTTCGGCTACACCTTC. As protein: CATLQGAAFGYTF. The rearrangement joins TRBV10-3 to TRBJ1-2; 9 bases are shared with TRBD1. From germline, CDR1 is ENHRY and CDR2 SYGVKD. J lost 8 bases, V lost 10 bases, and 11 bases had no gene match. The CDR3 consists of 13 residues.

With regard to this clone: Germline and junction disagree at one end, which may indicate a read error. The sample has other DNA sequences that encode this CDR3 too. This chain connects TRBV29-1 to TRBJ2-3; 11 bases are a match to TRBD2. The CDR3 covers 20 residues. Germline V gene data show CDR1 as SQVTM and CDR2 as ANQGSEA. The CDR3 here is CSVEGTGTSGESTFLDTQYF. The DNA of the CDR3 is TGCAGCGTCGAAGGTACCGGGACTAGCGGAGAATCCACATTTTTGGATACGCAGTATTTT.

The V call is TRBV27, the J call TRBJ1-2; possibly TRBD1 for D (5 bases). CDR3 length: 14 residues. Germline V gene data show CDR1 as MNHEY and CDR2 as SMNVEV (reference sequence). V was clipped by 3 bases and J by 4 bases, with 12 bases between them. The CDR3 loop is CASSLQGDGYGYTF. Written as DNA, the CDR3 is TGTGCCAGCAGTTTGCAGGGTGATGGCTATGGCTACACCTTC.

The V call is TRBV13, the J call TRBJ2-5, with 9 bases that match TRBD1. The germline V gene has CDR1 PRHDT and CDR2 FYEKMQ (reference sequence). This CDR3 has 13 residues. The J segment lost 4 bases and the V segment lost 5 bases, leaving 2 bases of the junction unmatched. CDR3 sequence reads: CASSNRGPETQYF. For the CDR3, the DNA is TGTGCCAGCAGCAACAGGGGGCCAGAGACCCAGTACTTC.

This clone was counted once. This chain joins TRBV5-1 and TRBJ2-3, with 8 bases identical to TRBD2. Germline CDR1 and CDR2: SGHRS and YFSETQ. The ends lost 0 bases at V and 1 base at J; junction bases unmatched: 4. CDR3 length: 16 residues. This CDR3 reads CASSLDTAGGTDTQYF. The CDR3 nucleotides are TGCGCCAGCAGCTTGGATACAGCGGGGGGCACAGATACGCAGTATTTT.

The genes are TRBV4-1 and TRBJ1-1, with D possibly being TRBD1 (5 bases). In germline, CDR1 is MGHRA, CDR2 YSYEKL. This CDR3 has 13 residues. Trimming cost V 0 bases and J 10 bases, with 12 bases left between them. The CDR3, as DNA: TGCGCCAGCAGCCAAGATTTGGGGGGTAGAGCTTTCTTT. Translated, it gives CASSQDLGGRAFF.

A few counts support this clone. This CDR3 reads CASSPPGQGPKTYEQYF. CDR3 DNA sequence: TGTGCCAGCAGTCCACCCGGACAGGGCCCAAAGACCTACGAGCAGTACTTC. The J gene is TRBJ2-7, the V gene TRBV28; 8 bases agree with TRBD1. The length of the CDR3 is 17 residues. The V gene's germline CDR1 is MDHEN and CDR2 SYDVKM. The V gene end was trimmed by 5 bases and the J gene end by 2 bases; junction bases not matched to a gene: 14.

This clone was found once. The chain links TRBV29-1 to TRBJ2-7; perhaps TRBD2 as D (5 bases). The germline CDR1 and CDR2 sequences are SQVTM and ANQGSEA. CDR3 length: 13 residues. The V and J ends lost 4 bases and 6 bases respectively, with 16 bases between them. This CDR3 reads CSVGEGSGFEQYF. DNA of the CDR3: TGCAGCGTTGGTGAGGGTTCGGGGTTCGAGCAGTACTTC.